The 8 T cell receptor beta chains listed next were all sequenced from one sample in a study of T cell responses to AZD1222 COVID-19 vaccine. Some clones are missing from TCRdb's copy, which holds only in-frame ones; the method was immunoSEQ multiplex PCR. The table shows about 120,000 clones, with 92% occurring only once. This specimen consisted of peripheral blood, obtained on day 0 of AZD1222 vaccination. The origin of the receptors is an adult in good health.

The chain uses TRBV9 and TRBJ2-1; D remains unclear. V lost 0 bases and J 9 bases, leaving 16 bases between the germline ends. The CDR3 runs 15 residues. Germline V lookup: CDR1 SGDLS, CDR2 YYNGEE. CDR3 in DNA: TGTGCCAGCAGCGTAGTCTCGAATATTGTGGGTGAGCAGTTCTTC. Translating it yields CASSVVSNIVGEQFF.

The V gene is TRBV6-1, the J gene TRBJ1-2, with TRBD1 as a possible D gene (5 bases). The V and J ends lost 2 bases and 4 bases respectively, with 20 bases between them. The CDR3 has 17 residues. Germline lookup yields CDR1 MNHNS and CDR2 SASEGT. The CDR3 is CASSESRVSGKGYGYTF. The CDR3 nucleotides are TGTGCCAGCAGTGAATCCAGAGTGTCAGGGAAGGGCTATGGCTACACCTTC.

The V and J genes are TRBV2 and TRBJ2-1; maybe TRBD2 (6 bases). The ends were cut back, 7 bases at V and 4 bases at J, with 11 bases in the middle. Germline-derived CDR1 and CDR2 are SNHLY and FYNNEI. The CDR3 sequence is 13 residues long. The chain's CDR3 is CASMRGAYNEQFF. Written as DNA, the CDR3 is TGTGCCAGCATGCGGGGTGCGTACAATGAGCAGTTCTTC.

In its sample, this clone was seen once. V is TRBV5-1 and J is TRBJ2-2; D call uncertain. Trimming removed 3 bases from V and 4 bases from J, with 10 bases in between. The germline V gene has CDR1 SGHRS and CDR2 YFSETQ. This CDR3 spans 14 amino acids. In nucleotides, the CDR3 is TGCGCCAGCAGCTACAGACTCGCCACCGGGGAGCTGTTTTTT. Its protein product is CASSYRLATGELFF.

The chain employs TRBV4-3 and TRBJ2-1; the D is unclear. Trimming removed 3 bases at V and 3 bases at J, with 6 bases between. The germline V gene encodes CDR1 LGHNA and CDR2 YSLEER. The CDR3 consists of 13 residues. The CDR3 is CASSHEIYNEQFF. CDR3 nucleotide sequence: TGCGCCAGCAGCCATGAAATCTACAATGAGCAGTTCTTC.

This clone occurred once. This chain links TRBV6-5 with TRBJ1-4; D is unclear. The germline V gene has CDR1 MNHEY and CDR2 SVGAGI. With 4 bases removed from V and 8 bases from J, the gap between germline ends came to 11 bases. CDR3 length: 13 amino acids. The DNA for the CDR3 is TGTGCCAGCAGTTCGTTGCAGGACGAAAAACTGTTTTTT. It codes for CASSSLQDEKLFF.

The chain employs TRBV5-6 and TRBJ1-1; perhaps TRBD1 as D (5 bases). This CDR3 is 13 amino acids long. In germline, CDR1 is SGHDT, CDR2 YYEEEE. V was cut by 4 bases and J by 0 bases, with 7 bases left in between. CDR3: CASSVTVNTEAFF. CDR3 coding DNA: TGTGCCAGCAGCGTGACAGTGAACACTGAAGCTTTCTTT.

V gene TRBV4-3 combines with J gene TRBJ2-1; D gene ambiguous. This CDR3 spans 13 amino acids. V shed 4 bases and J shed 4 bases, with 8 bases lying between them. Germline CDR1 is LGHNA and CDR2 is YSLEER. CDR3 nucleotides: TGCGCCAGCAGCCTTGACTCGTACAATGAGCAGTTCTTC. The encoded protein is CASSLDSYNEQFF.